A single count supports the clone carrying this TCR beta chain. Its antigen is unidentified. The data belong to a study of T-cell reconstitution after alpha-beta-depleted transplantation in children. Unique molecular identifiers were used to barcode this TCRbeta library. Each CDR3 protein gets one entry after TCRdb re-called the PCR reads with MiXCR. This repertoire shows 800,000 to 1,000,000 distinct CDR3 sequences, roughly 29% found once; its top ten account for roughly 31%. Study outcomes and limitations: Expanded graft clones numbering several hundred reportedly gave rise to alpha-beta T cells about two months after transplant. Newly produced T cells mostly provided counts and TCRbeta diversity after one year, as hyperexpanded clones declined. Surviving recipient T cells and thymic progenitors produced the high day-60 TCRbeta diversity seen in some patients.

Trimming pared 0 bases from V and 0 bases from J, leaving 15 bases between. The CDR3 runs 18 residues. The TCR originated in a boy in the first two years of life who had a stem cell transplant for SCID, so the T cells may come from the graft donor. The rearrangement joins TRBV12-3 or TRBV12-4 to TRBJ2-1; a possible D gene is TRBD2 (5 bases). Sequencing used PBMCs, mostly from graft donor cells, obtained 360 days after TCRalphabeta/CD19-depleted stem cell transplant. CDR3 protein: CASSLAQGLLSSYNEQFF. CDR3 in DNA: TGTGCCAGCAGTTTAGCGCAAGGACTCCTAAGCTCCTACAATGAGCAGTTCTTC.